One and the same sample provided the 16 T cell receptor beta chains below, sequenced in a study of Ad26.COV2.S vaccination and SARS-CoV-2 variants. The protocol was immunoSEQ multiplex PCR, while the TCRdb copy is restricted to in-frame clones and leaves out a portion. The repertoire holds some 270,000 clones, around nine tenths seen once, with just under 3% in the top ten. Treatment denoted: 19 received Ad26.COV2.S at low or high dose, single or two shots; 5 received placebo; per-sample allocation not given. Sampling happened 63 days after the first vaccine or placebo injection. The source material was peripheral blood, sampled in a trial of Ad26.COV2.S vaccine versus placebo. The source is a person aged 18 to 59 who received the Ad26.COV2.S COVID-19 vaccine or a placebo.

In DNA, the CDR3 is TGTGCCAGTAGCACTAAAACTAGTACCGGCGAGAGGAAGAGAGATACGCAGTATTTT. The encoded protein is CASSTKTSTGERKRDTQYF. V usage is TRBV19 and J usage is TRBJ2-3; the D gene is possibly TRBD2 (5 bases). Germline assignment: CDR1 LNHDA and CDR2 SQIVND (reference sequence). V dropped 6 bases and J dropped 5 bases, with 30 bases sitting between them. This CDR3 has 19 residues.

This clone turned up a few times. The chain has TRBV2 and TRBJ2-5; D ambiguous. CDR3 size: 13 residues. The V gene's germline CDR1 is SNHLY and CDR2 FYNNEI. Trimming removed 7 bases at V and 1 base at J, with 10 bases between. The CDR3 DNA sequence: TGTGCCAGCAACAGTAGATTCCAAGAGACCCAGTACTTC. Protein sequence: CASNSRFQETQYF.

This chain links TRBV5-4 with TRBJ2-2; no reliable D call. Germline lookup yields CDR1 SGHNT and CDR2 YYREEE (reference sequence). CDR3 length: 15 amino acids. V lost 1 base to trimming and J lost 1 base, with 8 bases between them. CDR3 bases: TGTGCCAGCAGCTTGTCGGTGATGAACACCGGGGAGCTGTTTTTT. Protein: CASSLSVMNTGELFF. Based on the CDR3 plus reference TRBV5-4 and TRBJ2-2, the full variable domain is ETGVTQSPTHLIKTRGQQVTLRCSSQSGHNTVSWYQQALGQGPQFIFQYYREEENGRGNFPPRFSGLQFPNYSSELNVNALELDDSALYLCASSLSVMNTGELFFGEGSRLTVL.

V and J are TRBV12-5 and TRBJ2-1; 9 nucleotides align to TRBD2. With V trimmed by 1 base and J by 4 bases, 2 bases remained unmatched. Germline loops: CDR1 LGHNT, CDR2 FRNRAP. CDR3 length: 15 amino acids. Here the CDR3 DNA reads TGTGCTAGTGGTTTGGGGCTAGCGGGGTACAATGAGCAGTTCTTC. It encodes CASGLGLAGYNEQFF.

The chain couples TRBV6-6 to TRBJ1-2; no clear D. The CDR3 contains 13 residues. Trimming took 2 bases from V and 7 from J, leaving 11 bases between them. The germline CDR1 and CDR2 sequences are MNHNY and SVGAGI (reference sequence). The CDR3 spells CASSYQGSGGYTF. CDR3 nucleotides: TGTGCCAGCAGTTACCAAGGGTCGGGTGGCTACACCTTC.

J is TRBJ2-5 and V is TRBV2; TRBD1 agrees at 8 bases. Germline CDR1 is SNHLY and CDR2 is FYNNEI. The CDR3 runs 13 residues. V lost 9 bases, J lost 3 bases, and 6 bases stayed unmatched. CDR3 coding DNA: TGTGCCAGTGACAGGGGAAGAGAAGAGACCCAGTACTTC. Protein product: CASDRGREETQYF.

The chain employs TRBV14 and TRBJ1-1; 8 bases line up with TRBD1. J gave up 4 bases and V 8 bases, and 6 bases lay outside the gene matches. The CDR3 contains 13 residues. In germline, CDR1 is SGHDN, CDR2 FVKESK. The CDR3 loop reads CASRKTGVTEAFF. The CDR3 DNA follows: TGTGCCAGCCGAAAGACAGGGGTCACTGAAGCTTTCTTT.

The chain couples TRBV4-1 to TRBJ1-5, with 10 bases that match TRBD1. This CDR3 region has 13 residues. Per the germline V gene, CDR1 is MGHRA and CDR2 is YSYEKL. V lost 6 bases, J lost 5 bases, and 1 base stayed unmatched. The CDR3: CASRGTGDQPQHF. CDR3 nucleotide sequence: TGCGCCAGCAGAGGGACAGGGGATCAGCCCCAGCATTTT.

CDR3 bases: TGTGCCAGTAGTATCGGCGGTCCGGGCGTGAAGCGGCCGACTGCTTTCTTT. Translated: CASSIGGPGVKRPTAFF. V gene TRBV19 combines with J gene TRBJ1-1; D not resolved. CDR1 and CDR2 (germline): LNHDA, SQIVND (reference sequence). The CDR3 length is 17 residues. V was cut by 3 bases and J by 11 bases, with 28 bases left in between.

CDR3 nucleotides: TGTGCCTGGAGTCTTGAGACAGGGGCCTCTTCAGCTTTCTTT. This encodes CAWSLETGASSAFF. This chain links TRBV30 with TRBJ1-1; 8 nucleotides line up with TRBD1. CDR1 GTSNPN and CDR2 SVGIG come from the germline V gene (reference sequence). The CDR3 has 14 amino acids. V lost 2 bases, J lost 10 bases, and 12 bases stayed unmatched.

This chain joins TRBV29-1 and TRBJ1-1, with 7 bases that match TRBD1. Germline V gene lookup returns CDR1 SQVTM and CDR2 ANQGSEA. V lost 7 bases to trimming and J lost 0 bases; unmatched junction nucleotides: 2. The CDR3 covers 12 residues. The CDR3 loop reads CSEGQLNTEAFF. As DNA, the CDR3 is TGCAGCGAGGGACAGTTGAACACTGAAGCTTTCTTT. Complete variable domain (other parts from reference TRBV29-1 and TRBJ1-1): SAVISQKPSRDICQRGTSLTIQCQVDSQVTMMFWYRQQPGQSLTLIATANQGSEATYESGFVIDKFPISRPNLTFSTLTVSNMSPEDSSIYLCSEGQLNTEAFFGQGTRLTVV.

The gene calls are TRBV6-6 and TRBJ1-6; possible D gene TRBD1, 6 bases. CDR1 MNHNY and CDR2 SVGAGI come from the germline V gene (reference sequence). The CDR3 length is 17 residues. With 5 bases removed from V and 6 bases from J, the gap between germline ends came to 20 bases. The CDR3 DNA follows: TGTGCCAGCAGTCGAACGGGGGGCGGTCTCTCTAATTCACCCCTCCACTTT. Amino acid sequence: CASSRTGGGLSNSPLHF.

The chain joins TRBV7-9 to TRBJ2-2; 14 bases are a match to TRBD2. Germline assignment: CDR1 SEHNR and CDR2 FQNEAQ (reference sequence). This CDR3 region has 16 residues. V was pared by 3 bases and J by 5 bases, with 2 bases of the junction left unmatched. This CDR3 reads CASSLGLAGVTGELFF. DNA for the CDR3: TGTGCCAGCAGCTTGGGACTAGCGGGAGTTACCGGGGAGCTGTTTTTT.

This clone was seen a handful of times. This chain links TRBV24-1 with TRBJ1-1, with TRBD1 identical over 8 bases. The germline V gene encodes CDR1 KGHDR and CDR2 SFDVKD. The CDR3 extends over 13 amino acids. V dropped 4 bases and J dropped 7; count of bases not matched to a gene: 4. Here the CDR3 reads CATSDPTGVEAFF. CDR3 DNA sequence: TGTGCCACCAGTGACCCGACAGGGGTTGAAGCTTTCTTT.

The rearrangement uses TRBV7-3 and TRBJ1-2; D is unclear. Germline lookup yields CDR1 SGHTA and CDR2 FQGTGA. CDR3 length: 13 amino acids. V shed 2 bases and J shed 9 bases, with 13 bases lying between them. The DNA for the CDR3 is TGTGCCAGCAGCTTAGGATTAGGACGGAGCTACACCTTC. It codes for CASSLGLGRSYTF.

This rearrangement joins TRBV27 to TRBJ2-4; possible D gene TRBD1, 5 bases. Germline V CDR1 and CDR2: MNHEY, SMNVEV (reference sequence). The V and J ends lost 7 bases and 0 bases respectively, with 13 bases between them. The CDR3 extends over 15 amino acids. The CDR3 sequence: CASTTVALAKNIQYF. The CDR3 region has the DNA TGTGCCAGCACGACAGTTGCTCTAGCCAAAAACATTCAGTACTTC.